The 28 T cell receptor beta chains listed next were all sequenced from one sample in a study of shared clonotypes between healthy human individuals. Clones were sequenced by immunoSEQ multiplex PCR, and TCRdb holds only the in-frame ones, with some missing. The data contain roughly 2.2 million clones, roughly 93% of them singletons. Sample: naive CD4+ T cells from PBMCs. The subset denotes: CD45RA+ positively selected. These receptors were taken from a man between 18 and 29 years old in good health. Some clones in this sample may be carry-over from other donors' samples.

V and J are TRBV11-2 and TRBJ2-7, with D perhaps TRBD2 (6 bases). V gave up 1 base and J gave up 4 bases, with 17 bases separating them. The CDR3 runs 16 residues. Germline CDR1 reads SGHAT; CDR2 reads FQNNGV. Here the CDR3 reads CASSLVGTAGRYEQYF. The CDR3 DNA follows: TGTGCCAGCAGCTTAGTTGGGACCGCGGGGAGGTACGAGCAGTACTTC. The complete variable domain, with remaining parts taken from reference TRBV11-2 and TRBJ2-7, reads EAGVAQSPRYKIIEKRQSVAFWCNPISGHATLYWYQQILGQGPKLLIQFQNNGVVDDSQLPKDRFSAERLKGVDSTLKIQPAKLEDSAVYLCASSLVGTAGRYEQYFGPGTRLTVT.

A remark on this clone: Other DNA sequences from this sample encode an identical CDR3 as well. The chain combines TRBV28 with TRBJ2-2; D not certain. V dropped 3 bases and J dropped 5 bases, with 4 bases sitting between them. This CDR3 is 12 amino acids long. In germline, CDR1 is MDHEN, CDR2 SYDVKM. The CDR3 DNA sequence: TGTGCCAGCAGTTTCGGTACCGGGGAGCTGTTTTTT. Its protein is CASSFGTGELFF.

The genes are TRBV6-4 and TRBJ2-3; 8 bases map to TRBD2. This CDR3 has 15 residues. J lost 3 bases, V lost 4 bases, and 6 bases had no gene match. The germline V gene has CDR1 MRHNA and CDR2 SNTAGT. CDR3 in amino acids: CASSASSGRTDTQYF. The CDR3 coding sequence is TGTGCCAGCAGTGCCTCCAGCGGGAGAACAGATACGCAGTATTTT.

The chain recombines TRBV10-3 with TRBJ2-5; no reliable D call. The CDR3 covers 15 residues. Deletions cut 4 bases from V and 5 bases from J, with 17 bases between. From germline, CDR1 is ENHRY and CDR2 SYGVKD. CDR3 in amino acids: CAISGSGQQRETQYF. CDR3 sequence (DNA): TGTGCCATCAGTGGTTCCGGGCAACAAAGGGAGACCCAGTACTTC.

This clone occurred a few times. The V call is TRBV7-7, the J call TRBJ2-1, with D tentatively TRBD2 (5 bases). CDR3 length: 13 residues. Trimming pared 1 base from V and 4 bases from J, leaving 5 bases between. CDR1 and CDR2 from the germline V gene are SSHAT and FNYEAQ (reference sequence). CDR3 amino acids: CASSLGEYNEQFF. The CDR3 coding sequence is TGTGCCAGCAGCTTAGGGGAGTACAATGAGCAGTTCTTC.

The CDR3 sequence is CASRYRVQYEQYF. The CDR3 region has the DNA TGTGCCAGCAGGTACAGGGTTCAGTACGAGCAGTACTTC. This chain joins TRBV6-1 and TRBJ2-7; D might be TRBD1 (6 bases). This CDR3 has 13 residues. The germline V gene encodes CDR1 MNHNS and CDR2 SASEGT. With 6 bases removed from V and 4 bases from J, the gap between germline ends came to 13 bases.

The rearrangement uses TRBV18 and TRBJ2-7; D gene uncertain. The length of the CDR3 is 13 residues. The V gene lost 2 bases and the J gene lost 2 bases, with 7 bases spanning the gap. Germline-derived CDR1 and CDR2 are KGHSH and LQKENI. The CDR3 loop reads CASSPGHTYEQYF. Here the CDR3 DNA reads TGTGCCAGCTCACCAGGTCATACCTACGAGCAGTACTTC.

CDR3 DNA: TGTGCCAGTAGTTTCCCCGGACAGGGATCTCAAGAGACCCAGTACTTC. Translated: CASSFPGQGSQETQYF. The rearrangement uses TRBV19 and TRBJ2-5, with TRBD1 matching 8 bases. This CDR3 has 16 amino acids. The trim removed 5 bases at V and 2 bases at J, leaving 10 bases unmatched. CDR1 is LNHDA, CDR2 SQIVND, per germline (reference sequence).

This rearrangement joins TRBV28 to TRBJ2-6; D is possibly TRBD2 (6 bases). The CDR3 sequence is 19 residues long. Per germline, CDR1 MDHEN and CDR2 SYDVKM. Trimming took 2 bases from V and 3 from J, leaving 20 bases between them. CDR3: CASSLPRGTWGVGANVLTF. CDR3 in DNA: TGTGCCAGCAGTTTACCCCGGGGCACCTGGGGGGTTGGGGCCAACGTCCTGACTTTC.

CDR3 in DNA: TGTGCCAGCAGGCCCTGGCGGGAGAAACGCGAGCAGTACTTC. This codes for CASRPWREKREQYF. The chain employs TRBV2 and TRBJ2-7, with 7 bases that match TRBD2. The CDR3 length is 14 residues. Trimming at V came to 6 bases and at J to 6 bases, leaving 11 bases not matched to a gene. CDR1 SNHLY and CDR2 FYNNEI come from the germline V gene.

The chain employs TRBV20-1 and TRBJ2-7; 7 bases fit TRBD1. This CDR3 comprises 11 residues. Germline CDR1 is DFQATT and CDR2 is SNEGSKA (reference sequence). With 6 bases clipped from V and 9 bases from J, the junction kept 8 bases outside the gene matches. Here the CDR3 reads CSAAGTARQYF. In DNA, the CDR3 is TGCAGTGCAGCCGGGACAGCGCGGCAGTACTTC.

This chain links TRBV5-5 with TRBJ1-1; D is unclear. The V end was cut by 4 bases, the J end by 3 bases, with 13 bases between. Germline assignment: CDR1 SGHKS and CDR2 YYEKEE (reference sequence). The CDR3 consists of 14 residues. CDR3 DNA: TGTGCCAGCAGCCACGGCGGGTCTTACACTGAAGCTTTCTTT. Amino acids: CASSHGGSYTEAFF.

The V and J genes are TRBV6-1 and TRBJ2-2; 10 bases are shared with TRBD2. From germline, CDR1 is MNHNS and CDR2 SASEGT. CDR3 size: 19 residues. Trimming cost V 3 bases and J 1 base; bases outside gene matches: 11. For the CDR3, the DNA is TGTGCCAGCAGTGAGGCCCGTCTAGCGGGAGTTGTGAACACCGGGGAGCTGTTTTTT. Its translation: CASSEARLAGVVNTGELFF.

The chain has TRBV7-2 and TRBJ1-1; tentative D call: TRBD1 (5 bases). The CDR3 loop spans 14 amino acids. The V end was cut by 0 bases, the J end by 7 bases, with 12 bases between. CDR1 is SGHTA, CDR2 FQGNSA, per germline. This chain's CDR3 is CASSLARGRSEAFF. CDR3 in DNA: TGTGCCAGCAGCTTAGCGCGGGGCAGAAGTGAAGCTTTCTTT.

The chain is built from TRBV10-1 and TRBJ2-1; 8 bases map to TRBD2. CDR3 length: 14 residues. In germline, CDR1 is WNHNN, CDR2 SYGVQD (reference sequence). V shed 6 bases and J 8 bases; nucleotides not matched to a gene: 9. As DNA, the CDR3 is TGCGCCAGCAGGGGGGGACTAGGGAACCATGAGCAGTTCTTC. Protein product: CASRGGLGNHEQFF.

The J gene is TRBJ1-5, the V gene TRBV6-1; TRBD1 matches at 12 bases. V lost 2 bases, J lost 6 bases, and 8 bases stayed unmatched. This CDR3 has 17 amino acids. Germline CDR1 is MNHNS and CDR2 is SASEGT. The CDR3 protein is CASSERFRDRGLQPQHF. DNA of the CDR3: TGTGCCAGCAGTGAAAGATTTCGGGACAGGGGGCTTCAGCCCCAGCATTTT.

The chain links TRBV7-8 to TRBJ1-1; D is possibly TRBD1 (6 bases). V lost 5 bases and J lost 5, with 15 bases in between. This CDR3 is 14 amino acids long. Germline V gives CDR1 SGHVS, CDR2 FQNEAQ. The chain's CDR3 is CASSRTGMGTEAFF. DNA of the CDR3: TGTGCCAGCAGCCGTACAGGGATGGGGACTGAAGCTTTCTTT.

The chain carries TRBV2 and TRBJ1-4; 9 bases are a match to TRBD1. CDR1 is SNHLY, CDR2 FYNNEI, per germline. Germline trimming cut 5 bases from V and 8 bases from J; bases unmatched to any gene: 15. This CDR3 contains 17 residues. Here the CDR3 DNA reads TGTGCCAGCAGTCCTGGACAGGGGCTACCAACAGAGGAAAAACTGTTTTTT. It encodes CASSPGQGLPTEEKLFF.

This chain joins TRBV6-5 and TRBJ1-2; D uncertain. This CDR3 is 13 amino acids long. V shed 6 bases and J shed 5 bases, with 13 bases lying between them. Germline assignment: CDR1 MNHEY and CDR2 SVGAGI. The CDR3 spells CASSRPGPYGYTF. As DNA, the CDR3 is TGTGCCAGCAGCAGGCCCGGGCCTTATGGCTACACCTTC.

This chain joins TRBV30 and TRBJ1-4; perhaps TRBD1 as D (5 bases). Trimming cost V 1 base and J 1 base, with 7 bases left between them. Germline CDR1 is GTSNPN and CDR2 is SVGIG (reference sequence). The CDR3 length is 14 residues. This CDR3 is CAWSGGRTNEKLFF. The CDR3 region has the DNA TGTGCCTGGAGTGGGGGCAGAACTAATGAAAAACTGTTTTTT.

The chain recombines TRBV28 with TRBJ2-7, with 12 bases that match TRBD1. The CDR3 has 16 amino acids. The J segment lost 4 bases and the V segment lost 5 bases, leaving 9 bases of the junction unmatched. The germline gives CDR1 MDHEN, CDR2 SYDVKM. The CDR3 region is CASSPGTGGAGYEQYF. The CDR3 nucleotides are TGTGCCAGCAGTCCCGGGACAGGGGGCGCCGGGTACGAGCAGTACTTC.

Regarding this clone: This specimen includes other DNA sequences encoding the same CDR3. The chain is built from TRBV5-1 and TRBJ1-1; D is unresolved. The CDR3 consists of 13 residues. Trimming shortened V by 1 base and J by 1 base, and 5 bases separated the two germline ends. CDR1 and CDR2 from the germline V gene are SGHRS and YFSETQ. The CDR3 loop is CASSLIGNTEAFF. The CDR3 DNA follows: TGCGCCAGCAGCTTGATTGGGAACACTGAAGCTTTCTTT.

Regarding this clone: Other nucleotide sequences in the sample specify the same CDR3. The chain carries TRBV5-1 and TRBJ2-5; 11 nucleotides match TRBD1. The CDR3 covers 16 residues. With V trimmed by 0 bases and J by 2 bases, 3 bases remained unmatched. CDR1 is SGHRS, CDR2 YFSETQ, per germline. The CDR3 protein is CASSLAGTGGQETQYF. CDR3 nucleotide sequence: TGCGCCAGCAGCTTGGCCGGGACAGGGGGACAAGAGACCCAGTACTTC.

As DNA, the CDR3 is TGCAGCACCGGGGGAACAGATACGCAGTATTTT. Protein sequence: CSTGGTDTQYF. V is TRBV29-1 and J is TRBJ2-3; a weak D match, TRBD2 (6 bases). The length of the CDR3 is 11 residues. Trimming cost V 8 bases and J 3 bases, with 9 bases left between them. Germline V gene data show CDR1 as SQVTM and CDR2 as ANQGSEA.

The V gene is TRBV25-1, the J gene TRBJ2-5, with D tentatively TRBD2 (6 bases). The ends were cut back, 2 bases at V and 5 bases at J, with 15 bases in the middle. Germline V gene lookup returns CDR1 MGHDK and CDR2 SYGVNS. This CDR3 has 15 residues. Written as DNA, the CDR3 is TGTGCCAGCAGTGAAAGACTAGGGCGGGTCGAGACCCAGTACTTC. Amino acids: CASSERLGRVETQYF.

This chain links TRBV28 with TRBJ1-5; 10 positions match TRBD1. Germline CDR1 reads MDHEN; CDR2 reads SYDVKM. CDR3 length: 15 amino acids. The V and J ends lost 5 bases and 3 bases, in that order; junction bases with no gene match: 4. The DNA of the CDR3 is TGTGCCAGCAGTACCGGGACAGGGGCCAATCAGCCCCAGCATTTT. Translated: CASSTGTGANQPQHF.

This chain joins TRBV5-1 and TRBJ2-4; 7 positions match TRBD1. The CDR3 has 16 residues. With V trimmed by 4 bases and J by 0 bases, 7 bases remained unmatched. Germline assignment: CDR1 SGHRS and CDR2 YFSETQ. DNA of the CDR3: TGCGCCAGCAGCCCGGGACAGTCACTAGCCAAAAACATTCAGTACTTC. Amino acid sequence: CASSPGQSLAKNIQYF.

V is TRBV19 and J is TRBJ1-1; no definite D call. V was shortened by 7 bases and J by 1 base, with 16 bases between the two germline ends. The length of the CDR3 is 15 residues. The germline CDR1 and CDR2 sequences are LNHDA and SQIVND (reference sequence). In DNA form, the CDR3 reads TGTGCCAGTACTCAGGTGGGTTGGGCGAACACTGAAGCTTTCTTT. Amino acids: CASTQVGWANTEAFF.